These 27 T cell receptor beta chains share one sample of origin, sequenced in a study of early T cells in non-severe SARS-CoV-2 infection. TCRdb re-called the 5' RACE reads through MiXCR, storing one row per CDR3 protein. The table shows around 110,000 distinct CDR3 sequences, with 11% occurring only once. Sequencing was carried out using whole blood. The origin of the receptors is an adult who was a healthcare worker with PCR-confirmed SARS-CoV-2 infection or an uninfected control (not recorded which).

This clonotype was observed many times. This rearrangement joins TRBV10-3 to TRBJ2-2; D call uncertain. The V gene's germline CDR1 is ENHRY and CDR2 SYGVKD. The V gene lost 4 bases and the J gene lost 8 bases, with 20 bases spanning the gap. CDR3 size: 16 residues. For the CDR3, the DNA is TGTGCCATCAGTGCTTCGGACCCAGCACACGTGGGGGAGCTGTTTTTT. This gives the protein CAISASDPAHVGELFF.

This clonotype was recorded a few times. The gene calls are TRBV7-9 and TRBJ1-1; unclear D gene. V was trimmed by 3 bases and J by 6 bases, leaving 11 bases between them. Germline V lookup: CDR1 SEHNR, CDR2 FQNEAQ (reference sequence). CDR3 length equals 13 residues. The CDR3 is CASSLVWAPEAFF. Written as DNA, the CDR3 is TGTGCCAGCAGCTTGGTGTGGGCACCTGAAGCTTTCTTT. The full variable domain, rest sourced from reference TRBV7-9 and TRBJ1-1, is DTGVSQNPRHKITKRGQNVTFRCDPISEHNRLYWYRQTLGQGPEFLTYFQNEAQLEKSRLLSDRFSAERPKGSFSTLEIQRTEQGDSAMYLCASSLVWAPEAFFGQGTRLTVV.

CDR3 region: CATRGKAYEQYF. The CDR3 nucleotides read TGTGCCACTCGGGGCAAAGCCTACGAGCAGTACTTC. The chain combines TRBV25-1 with TRBJ2-7; D may correspond to TRBD1 or TRBD2 (5 bases each). The CDR3 totals 12 residues. Germline V lookup: CDR1 MGHDK, CDR2 SYGVNS. Trimming took 10 bases from V and 2 from J, leaving 12 bases between them.

V is TRBV15 and J is TRBJ2-3, with 11 bases that match TRBD2. Trimming at V came to 4 bases and at J to 2 bases, leaving 8 bases not matched to a gene. Germline CDR1 reads LNHNV; CDR2 reads YYDKDF (reference sequence). The CDR3 is 17 residues long. This CDR3 reads CATSTSGRPPNTDTQYF. In DNA, the CDR3 is TGTGCCACCAGCACTAGCGGGAGGCCCCCAAACACAGATACGCAGTATTTT.

The J gene is TRBJ1-1, the V gene TRBV24-1; unclear D gene. The CDR3 covers 13 residues. Germline CDR1 KGHDR, CDR2 SFDVKD. Trimming shortened V by 5 bases and J by 4 bases, and 10 bases separated the two germline ends. Here the CDR3 reads CATSVGGATEAFF. CDR3 coding DNA: TGTGCCACCAGTGTTGGAGGAGCCACTGAAGCTTTCTTT.

V and J are TRBV7-7 and TRBJ2-1, with D unclear. Germline CDR1 SSHAT, CDR2 FNYEAQ (reference sequence). V was shortened by 0 bases and J by 4 bases, with 10 bases between the two germline ends. The CDR3 contains 15 residues. CDR3 sequence (DNA): TGTGCCAGCAGCTTAGCGGCGGCCGGGTACAATGAGCAGTTCTTC. Encoded protein: CASSLAAAGYNEQFF.

This clonotype was seen ten or more times. CDR3 bases: TGTGCCAGCAGTGCGACAGTGAACACTGAAGCTTTCTTT. Encoded protein: CASSATVNTEAFF. This chain joins TRBV6-4 and TRBJ1-1; D possibly corresponds to TRBD1 (5 bases). V lost 4 bases and J 0 bases, leaving 6 bases between the germline ends. CDR1 is MRHNA, CDR2 SNTAGT, per germline. The CDR3 length is 13 residues.

This clonotype was counted between two and nine times. The V and J genes are TRBV28 and TRBJ2-7; TRBD2 is a possible D gene (5 bases). Trimming stripped 5 bases from V and 3 bases from J, with 8 bases between. CDR3 length: 12 residues. From germline, CDR1 is MDHEN and CDR2 SYDVKM. In DNA form, the CDR3 reads TGTGCCAGCAGTCCAGGACTCTACGAGCAGTACTTC. This encodes CASSPGLYEQYF.

This clonotype was observed a few times. V gene TRBV7-2 combines with J gene TRBJ1-2; D is perhaps TRBD1 (5 bases). Per the germline V gene, CDR1 is SGHTA and CDR2 is FQGNSA. V dropped 3 bases and J dropped 3 bases, with 5 bases sitting between them. The CDR3 sequence is 12 residues long. This CDR3 is CASSLGHYGYTF. The DNA for the CDR3 is TGTGCCAGCAGCTTGGGACACTATGGCTACACCTTC.

This clonotype was recorded at least ten times. This sequence joins TRBV5-1 and TRBJ1-1, with D unresolved. V was trimmed by 2 bases and J by 1 base, leaving 12 bases between them. Per the germline V gene, CDR1 is SGHRS and CDR2 is YFSETQ. The CDR3 is 15 residues long. The chain's CDR3 is CASSFPGSGNTEAFF. The DNA for the CDR3 is TGCGCCAGCAGCTTCCCCGGGAGTGGGAACACTGAAGCTTTCTTT.

This clonotype has just a few counts. The chain joins TRBV28 to TRBJ2-7, with D perhaps matching TRBD1 (6 bases). The V end was cut by 9 bases, the J end by 3 bases, with 18 bases between. Germline CDR1 reads MDHEN; CDR2 reads SYDVKM. The CDR3 is 14 residues long. CDR3 amino acids: CASLTSGTNYEQYF. CDR3 DNA sequence: TGTGCCAGTCTGACTTCCGGGACAAACTACGAGCAGTACTTC. The whole variable domain, remainder taken from reference TRBV28 and TRBJ2-7, is DVKVTQSSRYLVKRTGEKVFLECVQDMDHENMFWYRQDPGLGLRLIYFSYDVKMKEKGDIPEGYSVSREKKERFSLILESASTNQTSMYLCASLTSGTNYEQYFGPGTRLTVT.

The chain joins TRBV6-2 or TRBV6-3 to TRBJ2-2; 13 nucleotides agree with TRBD2. The CDR3 is made up of 16 amino acids. CDR1 is MNHEY and CDR2 is SVGEGT in the germline V gene. V was pared by 6 bases and J by 5 bases, with 6 bases of the junction left unmatched. This chain's CDR3 is CASSQGTSGKTGELFF. As DNA, the CDR3 is TGTGCCAGCAGCCAGGGGACTAGCGGGAAGACCGGGGAGCTGTTTTTT.

This clonotype was seen ten or more times. The chain couples TRBV6-2 or TRBV6-3 to TRBJ2-6; D gene uncertain. The germline V and J ends were trimmed by 2 bases and 0 bases, with 2 bases remaining between them. The CDR3 has 14 residues. Germline CDR1 and CDR2: MNHEY and SVGEGT. The chain's CDR3 is CASSYLSGANVLTF. CDR3 sequence (DNA): TGTGCCAGCAGTTACCTCTCTGGGGCCAACGTCCTGACTTTC.

The chain links TRBV7-2 to TRBJ1-1; TRBD1 might be the D (5 bases). The CDR3 spans 15 residues. Germline-derived CDR1 and CDR2 are SGHTA and FQGNSA. V was trimmed by 3 bases and J by 4 bases, leaving 15 bases between them. The CDR3 loop is CASSLGQGGTTEAFF. The CDR3 DNA follows: TGTGCCAGCAGCTTGGGCCAGGGAGGGACCACTGAAGCTTTCTTT.

The J gene is TRBJ2-2, the V gene TRBV19; 8 positions match TRBD1. The CDR3 loop spans 15 amino acids. J lost 0 bases, V lost 7 bases, and 4 bases had no gene match. Looked up from germline, CDR1 is LNHDA and CDR2 is SQIVND (reference sequence). The CDR3 bases are TGTGCCAGTACCCGGACAGGGACGAACACCGGGGAGCTGTTTTTT. This encodes CASTRTGTNTGELFF.

This clonotype was seen repeatedly, ten times or more. The chain links TRBV20-1 to TRBJ2-1, with 12 nucleotides matching TRBD2. The germline CDR1 and CDR2 sequences are DFQATT and SNEGSKA (reference sequence). Trimming took 0 bases from V and 4 from J; bases not matched to a gene: 7. The CDR3 spans 17 residues. This CDR3 reads CSARDNPLAGGYNEQFF. Written as DNA, the CDR3 is TGCAGTGCTAGAGATAATCCACTAGCGGGAGGTTACAATGAGCAGTTCTTC.

Ten or more counts support this clonotype. The rearrangement joins TRBV7-2 to TRBJ2-7, with 7 bases fitting TRBD2. The V gene's germline CDR1 is SGHTA and CDR2 FQGNSA. This CDR3 has 13 amino acids. The J segment lost 10 bases and the V segment lost 1 base, leaving 7 bases of the junction unmatched. The chain's CDR3 is CASSLGGGEDQYF. CDR3 in DNA: TGTGCCAGCAGCTTAGGGGGAGGGGAGGATCAGTACTTC.

The V and J genes are TRBV6-5 and TRBJ2-7, with 7 positions matching TRBD1. The V gene's germline CDR1 is MNHEY and CDR2 SVGAGI. V trimming: 6 bases; J trimming: 6 bases; junction bases outside the gene matches: 20. The CDR3 runs to 17 residues. CDR3 sequence: CASRKKTHGQDSFEQYF. The CDR3 coding sequence is TGTGCCAGCAGAAAAAAGACGCACGGACAGGATTCTTTCGAGCAGTACTTC.

A remark on this clonotype: A junction end diverges from the germline sequence, so it may reflect a read error. The chain couples TRBV5-4 to TRBJ1-1, with 10 bases aligning to TRBD1. Germline CDR1 is SGHNT and CDR2 is YYREEE (reference sequence). The CDR3 length is 16 residues. The CDR3 is CASSSTGGAGGTEAFF. The CDR3 DNA sequence: TGTGCCAGCAGCTCGACAGGGGGCGCGGGAGGAACTGAAGCCTTCTTT.

This clonotype appeared many times. The chain employs TRBV20-1 and TRBJ2-7, with 14 bases aligning to TRBD2. V was pared by 5 bases and J by 5 bases, with 5 bases of the junction left unmatched. The germline V gene has CDR1 DFQATT and CDR2 SNEGSKA (reference sequence). This CDR3 is 14 amino acids long. Here the CDR3 reads CSAPGTSGSHEQYF. As DNA, the CDR3 is TGCAGTGCTCCAGGGACTAGCGGGAGCCACGAGCAGTACTTC.

V and J are TRBV6-1 and TRBJ1-2; weak D call: TRBD1 (6 bases). This CDR3 contains 13 residues. Germline values: CDR1 MNHNS, CDR2 SASEGT. V was cut by 4 bases and J by 8 bases, with 14 bases left in between. In DNA, the CDR3 is TGTGCCAGCAGTGTTACGGGGGCGCCCGGCTACACCTTC. It specifies CASSVTGAPGYTF.

The chain is built from TRBV10-3 and TRBJ1-1, with D perhaps TRBD1 (5 bases). From germline, CDR1 is ENHRY and CDR2 SYGVKD. V dropped 10 bases and J dropped 1 base, with 10 bases sitting between them. The CDR3 sequence is 12 residues long. CDR3 sequence: CATGLGNTEAFF. The DNA for the CDR3 is TGTGCCACAGGGCTTGGGAACACTGAAGCTTTCTTT.

In this sample, this clonotype turned up a few times. The chain is built from TRBV11-2 and TRBJ1-1; the D is unclear. The CDR3 contains 14 residues. CDR1 and CDR2 (germline): SGHAT, FQNNGV. The germline V and J ends were trimmed by 1 base and 3 bases, with 9 bases remaining between them. The CDR3 DNA follows: TGTGCCAGCAGCTTAGCCCTCAGTTACACTGAAGCTTTCTTT. It specifies CASSLALSYTEAFF.

The chain recombines TRBV12-3 or TRBV12-4 with TRBJ1-1, with 8 bases matching TRBD1. The CDR3 is 13 amino acids. V was clipped by 4 bases and J by 10 bases; unmatched bases: 8. The CDR3: CASSSYRGNGAFF. The CDR3 DNA sequence: TGTGCCAGCAGTTCATACAGGGGGAATGGAGCTTTCTTT.

This clonotype was observed at least ten times. The V gene is TRBV2, the J gene TRBJ1-1; TRBD1 matches 9 bases. J gave up 4 bases and V 5 bases, and 8 bases lay outside the gene matches. CDR3 length equals 15 residues. Germline V gene lookup returns CDR1 SNHLY and CDR2 FYNNEI. CDR3 coding DNA: TGTGCCAGCAGTTGTTGGGACAGGGTGTGCACTGAAGCTTTCTTT. Its protein is CASSCWDRVCTEAFF.

This clonotype appeared a few times. The junction and the germline gene differ at one end; a read error may be behind it. This chain uses TRBV20-1 with TRBJ2-7; no definite D call. This CDR3 comprises 13 residues. Looked up from germline, CDR1 is DFQATT and CDR2 is SNEGSKA (reference sequence). The CDR3 coding sequence is TGCAGTGCTAGAGATCGGGTGCAGGACGCGAAATCCTTC. Protein product: CSARDRVQDAKSF.

For this clonotype: A single base separates this from a much larger clone, so it may be a read error. This chain connects TRBV5-4 to TRBJ2-1; either TRBD1 or TRBD2 may supply D (6 bases each). Trimming shortened V by 4 bases and J by 4 bases, and 27 bases separated the two germline ends. Germline values: CDR1 SGHNT, CDR2 YYREEE (reference sequence). The CDR3 sequence is 19 residues long. The DNA of the CDR3 is TGTGCCAGCAGCGCCGGACCCCAGGGGCTAACGGGAGTTTACAATGAGCAGTTCTTC. Translated, it gives CASSAGPQGLTGVYNEQFF.